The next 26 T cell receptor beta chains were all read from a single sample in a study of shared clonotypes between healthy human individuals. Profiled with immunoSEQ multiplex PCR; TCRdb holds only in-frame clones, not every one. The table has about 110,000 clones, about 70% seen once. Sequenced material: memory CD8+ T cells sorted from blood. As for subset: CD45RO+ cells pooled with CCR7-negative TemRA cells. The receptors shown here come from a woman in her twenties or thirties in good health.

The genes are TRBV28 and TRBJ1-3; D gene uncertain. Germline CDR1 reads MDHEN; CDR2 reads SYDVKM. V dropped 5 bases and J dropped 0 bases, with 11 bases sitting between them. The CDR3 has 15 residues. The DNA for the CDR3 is TGTGCCAGCAGTAGGTGGCACAGCTCTGGAAACACCATATATTTT. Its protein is CASSRWHSSGNTIYF.

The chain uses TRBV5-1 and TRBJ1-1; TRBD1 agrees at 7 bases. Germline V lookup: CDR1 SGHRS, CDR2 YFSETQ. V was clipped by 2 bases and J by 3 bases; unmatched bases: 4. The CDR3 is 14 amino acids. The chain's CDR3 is CASSFTRGDTEAFF. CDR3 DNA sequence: TGCGCCAGCAGCTTTACCAGGGGGGACACTGAAGCTTTCTTT.

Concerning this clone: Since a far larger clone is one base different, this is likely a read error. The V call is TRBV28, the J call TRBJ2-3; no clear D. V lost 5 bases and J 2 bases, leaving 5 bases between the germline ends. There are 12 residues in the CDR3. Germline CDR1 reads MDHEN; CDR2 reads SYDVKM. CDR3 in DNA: TGTGCCAGCAGTCCCCCCACAGATACGCAGTATTTT. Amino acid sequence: CASSPPTDTQYF.

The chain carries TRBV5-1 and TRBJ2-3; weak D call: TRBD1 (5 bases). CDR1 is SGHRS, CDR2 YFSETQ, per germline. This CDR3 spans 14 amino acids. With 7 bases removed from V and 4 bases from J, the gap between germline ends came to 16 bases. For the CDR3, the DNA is TGCGCCAGCGCCCTGCCCAGGGTATCAGATACGCAGTATTTT. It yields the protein CASALPRVSDTQYF.

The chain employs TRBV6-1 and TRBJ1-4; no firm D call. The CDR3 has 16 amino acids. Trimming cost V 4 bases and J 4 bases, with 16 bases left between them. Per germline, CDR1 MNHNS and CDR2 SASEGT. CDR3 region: CASSGLLARLNEKLFF. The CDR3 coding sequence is TGTGCCAGCAGTGGGCTATTAGCCCGCCTTAATGAAAAACTGTTTTTT.

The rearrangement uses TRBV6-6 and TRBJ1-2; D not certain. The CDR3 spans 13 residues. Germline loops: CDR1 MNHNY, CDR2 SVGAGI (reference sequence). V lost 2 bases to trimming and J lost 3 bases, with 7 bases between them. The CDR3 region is CASSYRLYYGYTF. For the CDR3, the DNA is TGTGCCAGCAGTTACAGGTTATACTATGGCTACACCTTC.

CDR3 nucleotide sequence: TGTGCCACCAGCAGAGCTCAGGACACCGGGGAGCTGTTTTTT. Its translation: CATSRAQDTGELFF. The rearrangement uses TRBV15 and TRBJ2-2; no definite D call. This CDR3 region has 14 residues. CDR1 is LNHNV and CDR2 is YYDKDF in the germline V gene (reference sequence). Trimming removed 1 base at V and 3 bases at J, with 6 bases between.

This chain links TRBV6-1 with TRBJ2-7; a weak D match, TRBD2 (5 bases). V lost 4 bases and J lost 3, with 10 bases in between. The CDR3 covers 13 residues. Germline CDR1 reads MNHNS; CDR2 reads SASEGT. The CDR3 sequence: CASSVRGNYEQYF. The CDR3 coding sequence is TGTGCCAGCAGTGTTCGGGGAAACTACGAGCAGTACTTC.

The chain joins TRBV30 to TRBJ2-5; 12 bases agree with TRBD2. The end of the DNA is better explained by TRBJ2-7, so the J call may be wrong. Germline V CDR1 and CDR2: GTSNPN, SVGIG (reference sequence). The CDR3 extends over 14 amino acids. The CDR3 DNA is TGTGCCTGGAGTACGGGACTAGCGGGTTACGAGCAGTACTTC. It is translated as CAWSTGLAGYEQYF.

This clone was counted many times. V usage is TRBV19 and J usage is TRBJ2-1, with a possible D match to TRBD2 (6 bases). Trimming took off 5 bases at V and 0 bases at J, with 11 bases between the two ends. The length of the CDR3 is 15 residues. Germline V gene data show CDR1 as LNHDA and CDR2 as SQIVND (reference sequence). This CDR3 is CASSFGTHSYNEQFF. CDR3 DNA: TGTGCCAGTAGTTTCGGGACTCACTCCTACAATGAGCAGTTCTTC.

Here the CDR3 DNA reads TGTGCCATCAGTGCCAATACTTTCCAGGGGGCTGGAGGCTACACCTTC. Translation gives CAISANTFQGAGGYTF. The V gene is TRBV10-3, the J gene TRBJ1-2; TRBD1 agrees at 8 bases. Germline lookup yields CDR1 ENHRY and CDR2 SYGVKD. Losses at the gene ends were 4 bases for V and 8 bases for J; bases not matched to a gene: 15. This CDR3 region has 16 residues.

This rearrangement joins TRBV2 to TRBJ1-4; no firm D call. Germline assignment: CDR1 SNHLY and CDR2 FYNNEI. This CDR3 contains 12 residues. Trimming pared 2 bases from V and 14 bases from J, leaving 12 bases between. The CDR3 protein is CASSERMTPLFF. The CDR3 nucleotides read TGTGCCAGCAGTGAACGTATGACACCCCTGTTTTTT.

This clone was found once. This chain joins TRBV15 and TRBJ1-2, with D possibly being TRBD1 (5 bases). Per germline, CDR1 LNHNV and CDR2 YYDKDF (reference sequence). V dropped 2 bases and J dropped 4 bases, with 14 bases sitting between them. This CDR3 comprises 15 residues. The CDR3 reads CATSRQGLRAYGYTF. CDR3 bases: TGTGCCACCAGCAGACAGGGATTGAGGGCCTATGGCTACACCTTC.

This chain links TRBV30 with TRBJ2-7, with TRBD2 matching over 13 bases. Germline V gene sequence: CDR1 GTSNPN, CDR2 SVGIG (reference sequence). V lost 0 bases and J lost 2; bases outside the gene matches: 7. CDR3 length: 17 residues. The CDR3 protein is CAWSVAGLAGYAYEQYF. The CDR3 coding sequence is TGTGCCTGGAGTGTAGCGGGACTAGCGGGATATGCCTACGAGCAGTACTTC.

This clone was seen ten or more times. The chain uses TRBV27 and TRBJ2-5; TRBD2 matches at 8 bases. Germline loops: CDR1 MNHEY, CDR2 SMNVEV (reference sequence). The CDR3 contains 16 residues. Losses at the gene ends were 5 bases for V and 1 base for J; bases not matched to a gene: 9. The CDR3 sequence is CASSHGGGILQETQYF. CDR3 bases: TGTGCCAGCAGTCATGGCGGGGGGATACTCCAAGAGACCCAGTACTTC.

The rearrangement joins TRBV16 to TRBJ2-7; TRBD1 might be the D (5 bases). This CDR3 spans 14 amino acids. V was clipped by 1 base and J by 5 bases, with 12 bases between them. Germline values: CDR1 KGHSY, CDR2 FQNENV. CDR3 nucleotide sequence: TGTGCCAGCAGCCAATTCCCAGGGTTCCACGAGCAGTACTTC. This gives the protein CASSQFPGFHEQYF.

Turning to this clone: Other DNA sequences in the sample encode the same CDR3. CDR3 protein: CASSLGLAGNNEQFF. CDR3 nucleotide sequence: TGCGCCAGCAGCTTGGGGCTAGCGGGGAACAATGAGCAGTTCTTC. The chain employs TRBV5-1 and TRBJ2-1, with TRBD2 matching over 9 bases. Germline trimming cut 0 bases from V and 5 bases from J; bases unmatched to any gene: 3. This CDR3 comprises 15 residues. Per germline, CDR1 SGHRS and CDR2 YFSETQ.

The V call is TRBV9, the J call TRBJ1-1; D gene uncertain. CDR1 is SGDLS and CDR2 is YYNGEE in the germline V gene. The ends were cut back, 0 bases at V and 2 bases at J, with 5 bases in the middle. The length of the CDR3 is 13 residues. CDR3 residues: CASSVGINTEAFF. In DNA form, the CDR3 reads TGTGCCAGCAGCGTAGGAATCAACACTGAAGCTTTCTTT.

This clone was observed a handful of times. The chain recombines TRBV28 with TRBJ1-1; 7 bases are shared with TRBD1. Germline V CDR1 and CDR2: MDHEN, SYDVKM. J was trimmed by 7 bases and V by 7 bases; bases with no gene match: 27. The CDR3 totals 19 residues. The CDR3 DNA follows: TGTGCCAGCACCGCAAAGAATTCAGTAGGGGGCTGGCCGGTTAGTGAAGCTTTCTTT. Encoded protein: CASTAKNSVGGWPVSEAFF.

This CDR3 is CASSPGTSENTQYF. CDR3 nucleotide sequence: TGTGCCAGCAGCCCCGGGACTAGCGAGAATACGCAGTATTTT. This chain links TRBV6-5 with TRBJ2-3, with TRBD2 matching 10 bases. Germline V gives CDR1 MNHEY, CDR2 SVGAGI. The CDR3 has 14 amino acids. V lost 6 bases and J lost 7; bases outside the gene matches: 7.

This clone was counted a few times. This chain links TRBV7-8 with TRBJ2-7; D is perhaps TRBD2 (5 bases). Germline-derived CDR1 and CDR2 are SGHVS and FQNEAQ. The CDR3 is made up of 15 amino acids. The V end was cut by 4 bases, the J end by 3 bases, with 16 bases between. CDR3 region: CASSSGFSVLYEQYF. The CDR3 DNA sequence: TGTGCCAGCAGCTCAGGTTTTAGCGTTCTCTACGAGCAGTACTTC.

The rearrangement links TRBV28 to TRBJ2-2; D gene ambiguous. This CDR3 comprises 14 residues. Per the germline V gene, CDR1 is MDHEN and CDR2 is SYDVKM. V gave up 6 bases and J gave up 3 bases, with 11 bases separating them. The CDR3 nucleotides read TGTGCCAGCAGCCCCACCGGCTACACCGGGGAGCTGTTTTTT. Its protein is CASSPTGYTGELFF. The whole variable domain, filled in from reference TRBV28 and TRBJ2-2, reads DVKVTQSSRYLVKRTGEKVFLECVQDMDHENMFWYRQDPGLGLRLIYFSYDVKMKEKGDIPEGYSVSREKKERFSLILESASTNQTSMYLCASSPTGYTGELFFGEGSRLTVL.

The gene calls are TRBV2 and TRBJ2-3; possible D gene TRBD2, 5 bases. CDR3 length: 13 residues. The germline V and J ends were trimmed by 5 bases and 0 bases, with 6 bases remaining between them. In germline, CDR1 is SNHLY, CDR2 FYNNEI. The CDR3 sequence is CASSRRSTDTQYF. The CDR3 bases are TGTGCCAGCAGTCGGAGGAGCACAGATACGCAGTATTTT.

In nucleotides, the CDR3 is TGTGCCAGCACGTTCGGGGTTGGCGGGACGAGATCCTACGAGCAGTACTTC. It is translated as CASTFGVGGTRSYEQYF. This sequence joins TRBV9 and TRBJ2-5, with D possibly matching TRBD2 (6 bases). Near its end, the DNA agrees better with TRBJ2-7, so the J call may be wrong. The CDR3 length is 17 residues. The germline V gene has CDR1 SGDLS and CDR2 YYNGEE.

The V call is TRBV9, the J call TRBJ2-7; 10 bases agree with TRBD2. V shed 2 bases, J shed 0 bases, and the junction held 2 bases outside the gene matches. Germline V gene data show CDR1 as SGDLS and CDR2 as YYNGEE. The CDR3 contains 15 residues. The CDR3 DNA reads TGTGCCAGCAGCGTCGGGACTAGCGTCTCCTACGAGCAGTACTTC. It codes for CASSVGTSVSYEQYF.

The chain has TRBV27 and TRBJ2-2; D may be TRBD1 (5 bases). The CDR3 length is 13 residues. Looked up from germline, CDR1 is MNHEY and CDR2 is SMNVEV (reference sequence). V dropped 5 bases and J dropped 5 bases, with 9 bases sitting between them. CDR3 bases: TGTGCCAGCAGTCTAGGGGTGACCGGGGAGCTGTTTTTT. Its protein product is CASSLGVTGELFF.